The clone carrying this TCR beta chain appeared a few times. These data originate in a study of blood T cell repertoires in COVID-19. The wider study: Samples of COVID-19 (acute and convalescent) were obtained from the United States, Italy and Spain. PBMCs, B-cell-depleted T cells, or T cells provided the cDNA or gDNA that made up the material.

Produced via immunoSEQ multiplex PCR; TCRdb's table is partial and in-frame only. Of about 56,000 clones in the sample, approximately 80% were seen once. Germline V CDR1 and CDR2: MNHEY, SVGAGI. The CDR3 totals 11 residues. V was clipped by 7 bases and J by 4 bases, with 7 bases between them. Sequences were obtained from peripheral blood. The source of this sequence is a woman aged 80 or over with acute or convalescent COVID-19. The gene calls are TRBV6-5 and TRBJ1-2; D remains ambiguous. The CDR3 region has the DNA TGTGCCAGCACCGAGTCCTATGGCTACACCTTC. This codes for CASTESYGYTF.